These T cell receptor beta chains were read from a single sample in a study of identical twins. One entry per CDR3 protein, called by TCRdb with MiXCR from the 5' RACE reads. The sample holds about 1.7 million distinct CDR3 sequences, under 35% seen once. The material sequenced was cord blood. These receptors originate from a newborn girl in good health. CDR3s include the opening cysteine and the closing phenylalanine or tryptophan. A D gene is named only where the DNA matches it firmly. Some rows have no size entry. The others give once, few or many, or a class for an expanded clone.

j_call v_call cdr3_length d_call clone_size cdr3_aa cdr3_nt
TRBJ2-7 TRBV20-1 13 . few CSARGSKTYEQYF TGCAGTGCTCGGGGCTCCAAAACCTACGAGCAGTACTTC
TRBJ1-1 TRBV9 14 . few CASSVVGEGTEAFF TGTGCCAGCAGCGTAGTAGGGGAGGGGACTGAAGCTTTCTTT
TRBJ2-3 TRBV7-2 16 TRBD1 few CASSPPTGQHTDTQYF TGTGCCAGCAGCCCCCCGACAGGGCAGCACACAGATACGCAGTATTTT
TRBJ2-1 TRBV2 15 TRBD2 few CASTQLAGVVDEQFF TGTGCCAGCACCCAACTAGCGGGAGTGGTGGATGAGCAGTTCTTC
TRBJ1-4 TRBV28 13 . . CASSRGHLEKLFF TGTGCCAGCAGTCGGGGACACCTTGAAAAACTGTTTTTT
TRBJ2-3 TRBV6-6 13 . . CASSFYDTDTQYF TGTGCCAGCAGTTTTTATGACACAGATACGCAGTATTTT
TRBJ2-7 TRBV20-1 14 TRBD1 . CSAGRTGASYEQYF TGCAGTGCTGGACGGACAGGGGCCTCCTACGAGCAGTACTTC
TRBJ2-5 TRBV12-3/TRBV12-4 14 TRBD2 . CASRTSGRGETRFF TGTGCCAGCAGGACAAGCGGGAGGGGAGAGACCCGGTTCTTC
TRBJ1-2 TRBV10-3 15 . . CAISEGRKEGYGYTF TGTGCCATCAGTGAGGGACGGAAAGAAGGGTATGGCTACACCTTC
TRBJ1-2 TRBV5-6 15 TRBD1 . CASSFFGTGGRGYTF TGTGCCAGCAGCTTTTTCGGGACAGGCGGTCGTGGCTACACCTTC
TRBJ2-1 TRBV6-6 12 . . CASRMEGNEQFF TGTGCCAGCAGGATGGAGGGCAATGAGCAGTTCTTC